The 23 T cell receptor beta chains in this list originate from one sample, sequenced in a study of Graves' ophthalmopathy and Graves' hyperthyroidism. RNA transcripts provided the template for amplifying TCR beta CDR3 regions. After a first-round RT-PCR with HTBI primers, a second-round multiplex PCR was run. TCRdb passed the multiplex PCR reads through MiXCR, listing each CDR3 protein once. This table holds hundreds of thousands of distinct CDR3 sequences, 35% to 45% found once. The sample consisted of peripheral blood. The receptor set was obtained from an adult man with Graves' ophthalmopathy.

About this clonotype itself: A much more abundant neighbour one base away suggests this may be a read error. J is TRBJ2-7 and V is TRBV9, with 7 nucleotides matching TRBD2. Germline V lookup: CDR1 SGDLS, CDR2 YYNGEE. J lost 3 bases, V lost 4 bases, and 10 bases had no gene match. The CDR3 runs 15 residues. CDR3: CASSPGLGGSYEQYF. The CDR3 bases are TGTGCCAGCAGCCCAGGACTAGGCGGGAGCTACGAGCAGTACTTC.

Many counts were recorded for this clonotype. The gene calls are TRBV6-5 and TRBJ1-6; 7 bases match TRBD1. Germline CDR1 is MNHEY and CDR2 is SVGAGI. The CDR3 extends over 14 amino acids. The V segment lost 6 bases and the J segment 9 bases; nucleotides outside the gene matches: 8. CDR3 residues: CASRKQGPPSPLHF. CDR3 DNA sequence: TGTGCCAGCAGGAAACAGGGGCCCCCTTCACCCCTCCACTTT.

V is TRBV10-3 and J is TRBJ2-7; 11 nucleotides agree with TRBD2. V trimming: 0 bases; J trimming: 6 bases; junction bases outside the gene matches: 7. Germline-derived CDR1 and CDR2 are ENHRY and SYGVKD. There are 16 residues in the CDR3. CDR3 residues: CAISESSIAGGPEQYF. The CDR3 DNA reads as TGTGCCATCAGTGAGTCGAGTATAGCGGGAGGGCCCGAGCAGTACTTC.

This clonotype has just a few counts. The chain joins TRBV11-2 to TRBJ2-7; D may be TRBD2 (7 bases). Germline assignment: CDR1 SGHAT and CDR2 FQNNGV. This CDR3 comprises 13 residues. Trimming left V 5 bases short and J 6 bases short, with 14 bases between. The CDR3 spells CASSHLGGLEQYF. CDR3 bases: TGTGCCAGCAGCCACCTGGGGGGGCTCGAGCAGTACTTC. Filled out from reference TRBV11-2 and TRBJ2-7, the complete variable domain reads EAGVAQSPRYKIIEKRQSVAFWCNPISGHATLYWYQQILGQGPKLLIQFQNNGVVDDSQLPKDRFSAERLKGVDSTLKIQPAKLEDSAVYLCASSHLGGLEQYFGPGTRLTVT.

This clonotype was counted ten times or more. V usage is TRBV2 and J usage is TRBJ2-7, with D hard to call. The CDR3 totals 14 residues. V lost 4 bases, J lost 1 base, and 11 bases lay in between. CDR1 SNHLY and CDR2 FYNNEI come from the germline V gene. The DNA for the CDR3 is TGTGCCAGCAGTGCGAAACCGGGTTCCTACGAGCAGTACTTC. Protein sequence: CASSAKPGSYEQYF.

A note on this clonotype: A much larger clone lies a single base off, so this may be a read error. The rearrangement links TRBV7-9 to TRBJ1-2; tentative D call: TRBD1 (6 bases). Germline assignment: CDR1 SEHNR and CDR2 FQNEAQ (reference sequence). CDR3 length equals 15 residues. The CDR3 loop reads CAGSLSSLGAYGYTF. CDR3 coding DNA: TGTGCCGGCAGCTTATCCTCTTTGGGGGCCTATGGCTACACCTTC.

Ten or more counts support this clonotype. This chain uses TRBV7-9 with TRBJ1-1; 9 bases fit TRBD1. The CDR3 length is 14 residues. Germline V gives CDR1 SEHNR, CDR2 FQNEAQ (reference sequence). V dropped 6 bases and J dropped 4; count of bases not matched to a gene: 6. As DNA, the CDR3 is TGTGCCAGCAGGCCGGGACAGGGTTTCACTGAAGCTTTCTTT. Its translation is CASRPGQGFTEAFF.

This clonotype was seen more than once but under ten times. The chain links TRBV6-1 to TRBJ2-7; D perhaps matches TRBD2 (5 bases). The germline V and J ends were trimmed by 6 bases and 5 bases, with 11 bases remaining between them. The germline CDR1 and CDR2 sequences are MNHNS and SASEGT. The CDR3 covers 12 residues. CDR3 residues: CASSASYHEQYF. For the CDR3, the DNA is TGTGCCAGCAGCGCTAGCTATCACGAGCAGTACTTC.

This clonotype has just one count. The chain combines TRBV25-1 with TRBJ1-1, with D possibly matching TRBD1 (5 bases). V gave up 4 bases and J gave up 3 bases, with 12 bases separating them. CDR3 length: 14 amino acids. Per germline, CDR1 MGHDK and CDR2 SYGVNS. The CDR3 DNA sequence: TGTGCCAGCAGTGGTCTCAGCAGGGACACTGAAGCTTTCTTT. This codes for CASSGLSRDTEAFF.

The table lists this clonotype with many counts. The chain has TRBV12-3 or TRBV12-4 and TRBJ1-2, with D unresolved. CDR3 length equals 14 residues. Trimming removed 6 bases from V and 4 bases from J, with 15 bases in between. CDR3 coding DNA: TGTGCCAGCAGCATGATGCGGGCAGCCTATGGCTACACCTTC. Its translation is CASSMMRAAYGYTF.

This chain connects TRBV5-5 to TRBJ2-7; D possibly corresponds to TRBD2 (5 bases). V dropped 2 bases and J dropped 0 bases, with 9 bases sitting between them. The CDR3 extends over 14 amino acids. CDR1 is SGHKS and CDR2 is YYEKEE in the germline V gene (reference sequence). The CDR3 bases are TGTGCCAGCAGCTTTGGACTGGTCTCCTACGAGCAGTACTTC. Translating gives CASSFGLVSYEQYF.

With regard to this clonotype: A read error may explain this, as a much larger clone is one base away. The CDR3 nucleotides are TGTGCCAGCAAGGTCCAGGAATTGGGCAATCAGCCCCAGCATTTT. Translation gives CASKVQELGNQPQHF. The V and J genes are TRBV12-3 or TRBV12-4 and TRBJ1-5; D is uncertain. This CDR3 spans 15 amino acids. Between the trimmed V and J ends, which lost 7 bases and 2 bases, there was a span of 15 bases.

This clonotype was detected only once. The V and J genes are TRBV25-1 and TRBJ1-1, with D perhaps matching TRBD1 (5 bases). This CDR3 is built from 11 residues. From germline, CDR1 is MGHDK and CDR2 SYGVNS. V was pared by 6 bases and J by 6 bases, with 8 bases between. CDR3 protein: CASSGAPEAFF. The CDR3 DNA reads TGTGCCAGCAGCGGGGCTCCTGAAGCTTTCTTT.

The chain has TRBV10-3 and TRBJ1-2; no clear D gene. The CDR3 runs 14 residues. V dropped 0 bases and J dropped 3 bases, with 8 bases sitting between them. Germline V gene sequence: CDR1 ENHRY, CDR2 SYGVKD. In DNA, the CDR3 is TGTGCCATCAGTGAGTCAGGGCGGTACTATGGCTACACCTTC. Its translation is CAISESGRYYGYTF.

V gene TRBV25-1 combines with J gene TRBJ2-2; no clear D. Germline assignment: CDR1 MGHDK and CDR2 SYGVNS. The CDR3 spans 16 residues. Deletions cut 5 bases from V and 7 bases from J, with 20 bases between. CDR3 sequence reads: CASSPPPPYPIGELFF. As DNA, the CDR3 is TGTGCCAGCAGTCCACCACCCCCGTACCCTATCGGGGAGCTGTTTTTT.

In this sample, this clonotype turned up many times. V usage is TRBV10-3 and J usage is TRBJ2-2, with TRBD1 matching 10 bases. CDR1 and CDR2 from the germline V gene are ENHRY and SYGVKD. The CDR3 covers 14 residues. Germline trimming cut 10 bases from V and 5 bases from J; bases unmatched to any gene: 7. The CDR3 loop reads CATMTGGATGELFF. CDR3 bases: TGTGCCACCATGACAGGGGGCGCAACCGGGGAGCTGTTTTTT.

This clonotype was observed once. The genes are TRBV7-9 and TRBJ1-5; D ambiguous. The CDR3 consists of 16 residues. The germline gives CDR1 SEHNR, CDR2 FQNEAQ (reference sequence). Trimming stripped 0 bases from V and 3 bases from J, with 12 bases between. This CDR3 reads CASSLALGRNNQPQHF. CDR3 bases: TGTGCCAGCAGCTTAGCGCTGGGGAGGAACAATCAGCCCCAGCATTTT.

Note on this clonotype: One junction end does not reproduce the germline sequence, and a read error may be involved. V usage is TRBV9 and J usage is TRBJ2-7; D perhaps matches TRBD2 (5 bases). The CDR3 covers 13 residues. CDR1 and CDR2 from the germline V gene are SGDLS and YYNGEE. CDR3 nucleotides: TGTGCCAGCAGCGCCCTGGTAGTCGGGGAGCAGCACTTC. Amino acid sequence: CASSALVVGEQHF.

Note on this clonotype: A read error may be the cause here, since a much bigger clone is one base away. The chain links TRBV11-1 to TRBJ1-3; D is possibly TRBD1 (6 bases). This CDR3 comprises 13 residues. The ends were cut back, 6 bases at V and 6 bases at J, with 12 bases in the middle. CDR1 SGHAT and CDR2 FQDESV come from the germline V gene (reference sequence). CDR3 DNA sequence: TGTGCCAGCAGTTCGACAGGTAAAAACACCATATATTTT. It yields the protein CASSSTGKNTIYF.

Of note for this clonotype: A much larger clone differs by one base, so this may be a read error. Since no conserved phenylalanine or tryptophan closes the CDR3, a read error is the likely cause. This chain connects TRBV19 to TRBJ2-7; D not resolved. The CDR3 totals 15 residues. The V gene's germline CDR1 is LNHDA and CDR2 SQIVND (reference sequence). V gave up 3 bases and J gave up 3 bases, with 15 bases separating them. The CDR3 DNA is TGTGCCAGTAGTATCAGTCAACTATCGTACTACGAGCAGTACCTC. As protein: CASSISQLSYYEQYL.

This clonotype was detected once. The chain has TRBV7-6 and TRBJ1-1; 7 bases line up with TRBD1. CDR1 and CDR2 from the germline V gene are SGHVS and FNYEAQ. V shed 5 bases, J shed 1 base, and the junction held 13 bases outside the gene matches. The CDR3 runs 17 residues. The CDR3, as DNA: TGTGCCAGCAGCCTGCGGACATTTGACAGGGCGAACACTGAAGCTTTCTTT. This translates into CASSLRTFDRANTEAFF.

This clonotype was seen at least ten times. The chain has TRBV12-3 or TRBV12-4 and TRBJ1-1, with D possibly being TRBD1 (5 bases). Trimming pared 3 bases from V and 2 bases from J, leaving 16 bases between. CDR3 size: 16 residues. In DNA form, the CDR3 reads TGTGCCAGCAGTTTCTATATTCGGGGGAGAAACACTGAAGCTTTCTTT. Its protein product is CASSFYIRGRNTEAFF.

This rearrangement joins TRBV5-5 to TRBJ1-4, with a weak D call TRBD1 (5 bases). CDR1 is SGHKS, CDR2 YYEKEE, per germline (reference sequence). V was cut by 2 bases and J by 7 bases, with 21 bases left in between. CDR3 size: 17 residues. The CDR3 coding sequence is TGTGCCAGCAGCTTCGGGGACCGGGCCCTAAGGACTGAAAAACTGTTTTTT. It is translated as CASSFGDRALRTEKLFF.